The entry below gives a single TCR beta chain sequence along with its context. Its antigen remains unknown. The sample comes from a study of immune evolution from preneoplasia to lung adenocarcinoma. Study-wide findings and caveats: Top clone frequencies peaked in normal lung, apparently declining through invasive adenocarcinoma.

Between about 2014 and 2018, patients underwent resection in Japan or China. Histologic diagnosis was independently verified by two lung pathologists. The CDR3 length is 14 residues. Per germline, CDR1 SEHNR and CDR2 FQNEAQ (reference sequence). V shed 3 bases, J shed 0 bases, and the junction held 0 bases outside the gene matches. Assay used: immunoSEQ multiplex PCR; TCRdb lists only in-frame clones, some missing. The sample records a few thousand clones, 60% to 85% being singletons. The TCR was taken from a person between 40 and 59 years old with lung adenocarcinoma. Some clones in this sample may be carry-over from other donors' samples. The sequenced material came from FFPE invasive lung adenocarcinoma tissue. The chain combines TRBV7-9 with TRBJ2-7, with 9 bases matching TRBD2. The CDR3 sequence: CASSFSGSSYEQYF. The CDR3 coding sequence is TGTGCCAGCAGCTTTAGCGGGAGCTCCTACGAGCAGTACTTC.